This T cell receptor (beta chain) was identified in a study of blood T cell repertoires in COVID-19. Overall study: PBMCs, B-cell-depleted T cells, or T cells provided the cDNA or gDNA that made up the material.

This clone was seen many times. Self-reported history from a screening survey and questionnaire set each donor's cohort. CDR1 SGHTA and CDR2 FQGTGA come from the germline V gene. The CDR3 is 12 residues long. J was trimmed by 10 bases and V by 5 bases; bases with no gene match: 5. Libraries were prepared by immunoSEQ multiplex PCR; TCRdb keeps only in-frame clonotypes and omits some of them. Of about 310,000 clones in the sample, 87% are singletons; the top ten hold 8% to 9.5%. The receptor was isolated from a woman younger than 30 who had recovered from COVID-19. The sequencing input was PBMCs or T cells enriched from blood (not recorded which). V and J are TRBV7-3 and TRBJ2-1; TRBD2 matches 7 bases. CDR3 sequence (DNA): TGTGCCAGCAGCAAGCTGGGGGGGGAGCAGTTCTTC. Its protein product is CASSKLGGEQFF.